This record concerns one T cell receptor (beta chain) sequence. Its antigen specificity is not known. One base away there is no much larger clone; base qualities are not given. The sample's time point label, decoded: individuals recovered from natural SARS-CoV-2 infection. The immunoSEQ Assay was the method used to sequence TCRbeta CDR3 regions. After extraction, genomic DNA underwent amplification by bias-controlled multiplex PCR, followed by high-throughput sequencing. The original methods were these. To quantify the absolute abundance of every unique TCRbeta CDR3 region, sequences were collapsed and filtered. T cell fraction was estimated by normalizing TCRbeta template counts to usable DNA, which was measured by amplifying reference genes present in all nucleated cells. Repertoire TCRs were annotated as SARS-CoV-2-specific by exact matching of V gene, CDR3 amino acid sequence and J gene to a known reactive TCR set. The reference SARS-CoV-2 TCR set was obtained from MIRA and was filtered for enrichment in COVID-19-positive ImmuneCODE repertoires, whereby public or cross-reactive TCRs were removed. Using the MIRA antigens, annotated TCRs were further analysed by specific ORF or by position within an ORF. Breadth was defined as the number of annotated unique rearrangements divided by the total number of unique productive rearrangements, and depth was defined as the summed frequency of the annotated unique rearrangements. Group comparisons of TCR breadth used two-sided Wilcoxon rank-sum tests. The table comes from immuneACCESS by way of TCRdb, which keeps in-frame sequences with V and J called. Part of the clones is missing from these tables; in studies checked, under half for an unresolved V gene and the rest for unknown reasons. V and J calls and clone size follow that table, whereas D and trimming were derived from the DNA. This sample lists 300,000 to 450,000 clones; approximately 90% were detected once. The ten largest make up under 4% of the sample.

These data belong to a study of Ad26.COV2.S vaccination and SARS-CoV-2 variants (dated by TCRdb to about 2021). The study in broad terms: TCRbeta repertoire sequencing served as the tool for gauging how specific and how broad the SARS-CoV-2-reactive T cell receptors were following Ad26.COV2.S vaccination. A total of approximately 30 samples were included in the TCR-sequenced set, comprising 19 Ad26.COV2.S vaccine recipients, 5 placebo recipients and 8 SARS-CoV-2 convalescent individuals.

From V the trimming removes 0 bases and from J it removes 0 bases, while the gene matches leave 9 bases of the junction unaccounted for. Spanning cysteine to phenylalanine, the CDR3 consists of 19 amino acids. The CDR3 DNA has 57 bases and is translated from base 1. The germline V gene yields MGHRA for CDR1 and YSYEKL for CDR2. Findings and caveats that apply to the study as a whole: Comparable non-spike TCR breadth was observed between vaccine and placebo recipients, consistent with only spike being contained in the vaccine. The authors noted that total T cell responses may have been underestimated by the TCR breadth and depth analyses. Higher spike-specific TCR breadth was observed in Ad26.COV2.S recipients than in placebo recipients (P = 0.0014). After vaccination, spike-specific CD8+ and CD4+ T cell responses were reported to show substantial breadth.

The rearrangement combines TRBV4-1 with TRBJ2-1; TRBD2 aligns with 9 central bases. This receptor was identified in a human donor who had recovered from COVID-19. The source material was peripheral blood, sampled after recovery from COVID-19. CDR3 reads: CASSQDASGAFPSYNEQFF. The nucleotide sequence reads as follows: TGCGCCAGCAGCCAAGACGCTAGCGGGGCCTTTCCCTCCTACAATGAGCAGTTCTTC.